In its sample, the clone carrying this T cell receptor (beta chain) was seen once. No antigen is known for it. One end of the junction is discordant with germline, which a read error may explain. PCR employed 60 Vbeta and 13 Jbeta primers. TCRdb's table, derived via immunoSEQ multiplex PCR, lists solely in-frame clones and lacks some. The sample includes about 150,000 clones, around 84% seen only once; the top ten take over 2%. Germline V gene sequence: CDR1 SEHNR, CDR2 FQNEAQ (reference sequence). This CDR3 spans 13 amino acids. The data originate from a study of cytomegalovirus exposure and HLA in healthy donors. Study findings and constraints: The study reported that TCR beta sequences accurately predicted HLA-A and HLA-B alleles in most subjects.

Material for sequencing was PBMCs. The clonotype originates from a boy younger than 10 in good health and CMV-seronegative. This chain connects TRBV7-9 to TRBJ1-2; no reliable D call. The CDR3 loop reads CSSSLETYYGYTF. The CDR3 DNA sequence: TGTTCCAGCAGCTTGGAGACTTACTATGGCTACACCTTC.